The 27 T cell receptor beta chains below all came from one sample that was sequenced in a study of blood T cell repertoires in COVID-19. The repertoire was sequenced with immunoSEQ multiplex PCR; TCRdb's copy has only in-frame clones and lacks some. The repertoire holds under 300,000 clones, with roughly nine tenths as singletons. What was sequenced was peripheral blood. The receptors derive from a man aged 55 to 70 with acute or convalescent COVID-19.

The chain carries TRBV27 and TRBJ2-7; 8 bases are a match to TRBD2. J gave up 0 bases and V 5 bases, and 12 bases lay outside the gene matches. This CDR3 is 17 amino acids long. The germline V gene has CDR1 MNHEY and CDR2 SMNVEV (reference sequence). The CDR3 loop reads CASSRNGAGVSSYEQYF. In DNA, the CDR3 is TGTGCCAGCAGTAGAAACGGAGCGGGGGTTAGCTCCTACGAGCAGTACTTC.

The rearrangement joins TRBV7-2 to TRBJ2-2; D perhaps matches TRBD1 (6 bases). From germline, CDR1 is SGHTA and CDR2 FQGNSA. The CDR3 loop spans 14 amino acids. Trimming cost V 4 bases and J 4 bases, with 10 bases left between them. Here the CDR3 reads CASSWTDLTGELFF. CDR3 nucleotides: TGTGCCAGCAGCTGGACAGACCTCACCGGGGAGCTGTTTTTT. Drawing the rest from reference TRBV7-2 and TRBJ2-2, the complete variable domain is GAGVSQSPSNKVTEKGKDVELRCDPISGHTALYWYRQSLGQGLEFLIYFQGNSAPDKSGLPSDRFSAERTGGSVSTLTIQRTQQEDSAVYLCASSWTDLTGELFFGEGSRLTVL.

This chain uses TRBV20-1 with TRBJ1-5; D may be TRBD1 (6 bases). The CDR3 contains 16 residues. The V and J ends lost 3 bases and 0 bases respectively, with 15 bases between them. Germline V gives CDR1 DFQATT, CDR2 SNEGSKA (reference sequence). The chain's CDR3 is CSASGAGEYSNQPQHF. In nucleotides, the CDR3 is TGCAGTGCTAGTGGGGCAGGGGAATATAGCAATCAGCCCCAGCATTTT.

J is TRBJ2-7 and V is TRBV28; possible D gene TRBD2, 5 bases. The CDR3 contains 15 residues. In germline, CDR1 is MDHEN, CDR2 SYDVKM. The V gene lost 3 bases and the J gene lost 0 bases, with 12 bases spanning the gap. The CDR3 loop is CASSFQRIRSYEQYF. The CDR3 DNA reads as TGTGCCAGCAGTTTTCAGCGGATCCGCTCCTACGAGCAGTACTTC.

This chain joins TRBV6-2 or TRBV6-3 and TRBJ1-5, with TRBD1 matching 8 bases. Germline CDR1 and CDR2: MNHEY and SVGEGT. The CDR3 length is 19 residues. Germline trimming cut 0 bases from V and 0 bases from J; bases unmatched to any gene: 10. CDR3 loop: CASSYSVSYRGYSNQPQHF. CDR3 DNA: TGTGCCAGCAGTTACTCCGTCTCTTACAGGGGGTATAGCAATCAGCCCCAGCATTTT.

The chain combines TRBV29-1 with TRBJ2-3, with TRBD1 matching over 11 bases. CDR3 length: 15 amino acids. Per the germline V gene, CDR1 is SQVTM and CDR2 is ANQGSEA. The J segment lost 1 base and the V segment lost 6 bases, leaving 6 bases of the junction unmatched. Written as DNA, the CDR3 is TGCAGCGTGACCGGGACAGGGGGTGGCACAGATACGCAGTATTTT. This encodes CSVTGTGGGTDTQYF.

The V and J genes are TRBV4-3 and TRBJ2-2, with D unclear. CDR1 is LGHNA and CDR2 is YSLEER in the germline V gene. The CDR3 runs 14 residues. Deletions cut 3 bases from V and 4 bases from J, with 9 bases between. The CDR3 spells CASSQTQVTGELFF. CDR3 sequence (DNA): TGCGCCAGCAGCCAGACGCAGGTCACCGGGGAGCTGTTTTTT.

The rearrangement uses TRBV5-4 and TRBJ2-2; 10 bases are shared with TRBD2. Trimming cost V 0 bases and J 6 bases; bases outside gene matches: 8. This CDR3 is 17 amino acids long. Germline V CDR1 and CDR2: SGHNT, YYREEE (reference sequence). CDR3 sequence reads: CASSLGGLAGESGELFF. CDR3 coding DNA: TGTGCCAGCAGCTTGGGGGGTCTAGCGGGAGAATCCGGGGAGCTGTTTTTT.

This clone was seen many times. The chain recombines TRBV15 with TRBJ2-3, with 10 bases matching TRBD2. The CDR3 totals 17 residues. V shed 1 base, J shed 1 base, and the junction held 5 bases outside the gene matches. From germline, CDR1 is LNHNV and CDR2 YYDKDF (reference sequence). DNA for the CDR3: TGTGCCACCAGCAGAGTCGCTAGCGGGAGCCGCACAGATACGCAGTATTTT. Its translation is CATSRVASGSRTDTQYF.

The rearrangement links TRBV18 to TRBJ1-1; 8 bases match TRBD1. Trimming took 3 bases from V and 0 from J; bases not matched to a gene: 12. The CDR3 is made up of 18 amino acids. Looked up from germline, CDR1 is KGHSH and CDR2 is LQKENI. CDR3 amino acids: CASSPLLTGANMNTEAFF. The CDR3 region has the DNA TGTGCCAGCTCACCCCTCTTGACAGGGGCTAACATGAACACTGAAGCTTTCTTT.

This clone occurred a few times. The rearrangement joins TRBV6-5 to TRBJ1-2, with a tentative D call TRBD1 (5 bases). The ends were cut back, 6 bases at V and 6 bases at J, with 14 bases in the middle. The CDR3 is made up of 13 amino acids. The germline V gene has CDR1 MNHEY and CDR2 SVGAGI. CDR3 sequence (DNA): TGTGCCAGCAGCCCACGGGGGGGAGATGGCTACACCTTC. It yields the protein CASSPRGGDGYTF.

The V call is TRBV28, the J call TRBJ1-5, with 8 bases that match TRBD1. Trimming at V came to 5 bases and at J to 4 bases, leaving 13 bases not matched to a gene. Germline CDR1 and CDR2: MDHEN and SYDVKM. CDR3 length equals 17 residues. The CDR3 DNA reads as TGTGCCAGCAGTAAAGCAGGCCAGGGGGCTGTAAATCAGCCCCAGCATTTT. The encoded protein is CASSKAGQGAVNQPQHF.

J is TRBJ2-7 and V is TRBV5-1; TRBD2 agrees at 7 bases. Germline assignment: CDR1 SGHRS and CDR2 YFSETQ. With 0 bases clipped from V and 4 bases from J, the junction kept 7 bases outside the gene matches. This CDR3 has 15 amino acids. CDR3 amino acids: CASSLEAGRAYEQYF. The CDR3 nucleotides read TGCGCCAGCAGCTTGGAGGCAGGGAGGGCTTACGAGCAGTACTTC.

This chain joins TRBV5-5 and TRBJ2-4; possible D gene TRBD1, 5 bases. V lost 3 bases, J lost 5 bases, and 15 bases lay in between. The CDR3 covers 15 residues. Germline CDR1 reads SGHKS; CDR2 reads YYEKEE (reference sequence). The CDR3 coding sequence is TGTGCCAGCAGCTGGGCCCAGTTAGGGGAAAACATTCAGTACTTC. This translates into CASSWAQLGENIQYF.

The CDR3 region is CASSLRRGSNTGELFF. As DNA, the CDR3 is TGTGCCAGCAGCTTACGGCGGGGATCGAACACCGGGGAGCTGTTTTTT. The chain is built from TRBV7-9 and TRBJ2-2; possibly TRBD2 for D (6 bases). Germline-derived CDR1 and CDR2 are SEHNR and FQNEAQ (reference sequence). CDR3 length: 16 amino acids. V gave up 2 bases and J gave up 0 bases, with 10 bases separating them.

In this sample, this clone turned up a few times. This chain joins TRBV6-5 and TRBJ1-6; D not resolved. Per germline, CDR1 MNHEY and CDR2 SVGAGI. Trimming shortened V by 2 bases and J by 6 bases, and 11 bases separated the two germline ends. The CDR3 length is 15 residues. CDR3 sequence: CASSYNREVNSPLHF. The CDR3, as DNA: TGTGCCAGCAGTTACAACCGGGAGGTTAATTCACCCCTCCACTTT.

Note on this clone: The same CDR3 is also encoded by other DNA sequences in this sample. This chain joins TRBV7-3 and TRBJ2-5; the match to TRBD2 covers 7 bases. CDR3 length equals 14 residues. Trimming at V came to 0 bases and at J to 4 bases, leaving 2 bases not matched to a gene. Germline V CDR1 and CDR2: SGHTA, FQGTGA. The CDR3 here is CASSLTGGRETQYF. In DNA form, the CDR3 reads TGTGCCAGCAGCTTAACTGGCGGGAGAGAGACCCAGTACTTC. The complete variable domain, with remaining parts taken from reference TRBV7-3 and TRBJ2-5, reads GAGVSQTPSNKVTEKGKYVELRCDPISGHTALYWYRQSLGQGPEFLIYFQGTGAADDSGLPNDRFFAVRPEGSVSTLKIQRTERGDSAVYLCASSLTGGRETQYFGPGTRLLVL.

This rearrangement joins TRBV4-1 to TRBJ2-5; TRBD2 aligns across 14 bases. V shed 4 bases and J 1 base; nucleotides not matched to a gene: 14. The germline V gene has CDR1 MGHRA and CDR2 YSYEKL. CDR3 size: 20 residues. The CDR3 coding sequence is TGCGCCAGCAGCCCATCCCGTGGACTAGCGGGAGGTGCCCTCCAAGAGACCCAGTACTTC. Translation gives CASSPSRGLAGGALQETQYF.

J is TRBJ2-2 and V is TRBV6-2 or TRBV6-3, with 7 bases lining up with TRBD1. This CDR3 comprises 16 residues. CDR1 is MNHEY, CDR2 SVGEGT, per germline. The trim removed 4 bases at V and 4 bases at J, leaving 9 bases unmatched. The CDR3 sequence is CASSFSGQSITGELFF. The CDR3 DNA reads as TGTGCCAGCAGTTTCTCGGGACAGTCAATCACCGGGGAGCTGTTTTTT.

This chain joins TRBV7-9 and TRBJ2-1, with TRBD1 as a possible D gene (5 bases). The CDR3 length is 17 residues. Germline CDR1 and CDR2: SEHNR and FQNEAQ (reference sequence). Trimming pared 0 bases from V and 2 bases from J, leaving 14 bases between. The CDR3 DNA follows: TGTGCCAGCAGCTTAGCGTTGGGGCTAGTTCCCTACAATGAGCAGTTCTTC. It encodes CASSLALGLVPYNEQFF.

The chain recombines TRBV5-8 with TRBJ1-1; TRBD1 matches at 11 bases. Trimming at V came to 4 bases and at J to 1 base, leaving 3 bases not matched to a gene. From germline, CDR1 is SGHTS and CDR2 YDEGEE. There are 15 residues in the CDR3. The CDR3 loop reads CASSLGTGGNTEAFF. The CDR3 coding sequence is TGTGCCAGCAGCCTAGGGACAGGGGGGAACACTGAAGCTTTCTTT.

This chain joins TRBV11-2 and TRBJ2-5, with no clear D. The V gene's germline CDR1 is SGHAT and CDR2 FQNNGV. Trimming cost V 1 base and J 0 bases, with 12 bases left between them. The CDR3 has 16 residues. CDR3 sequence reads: CASSLVSENYQETQYF. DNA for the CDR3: TGTGCCAGCAGCTTAGTGTCAGAAAATTACCAAGAGACCCAGTACTTC.

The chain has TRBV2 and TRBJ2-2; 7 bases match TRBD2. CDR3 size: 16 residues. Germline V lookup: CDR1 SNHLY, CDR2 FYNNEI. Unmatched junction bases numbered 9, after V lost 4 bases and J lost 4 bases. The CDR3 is CASSGPREGGTGELFF. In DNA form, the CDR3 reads TGTGCCAGCAGTGGGCCCAGGGAGGGTGGCACCGGGGAGCTGTTTTTT.

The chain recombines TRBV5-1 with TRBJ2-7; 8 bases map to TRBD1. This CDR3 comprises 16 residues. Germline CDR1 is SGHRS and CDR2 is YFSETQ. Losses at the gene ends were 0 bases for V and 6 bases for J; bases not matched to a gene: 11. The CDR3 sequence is CASSLVLRQGFGEQYF. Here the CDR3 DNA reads TGCGCCAGCAGCTTGGTTTTAAGACAGGGGTTCGGCGAGCAGTACTTC.

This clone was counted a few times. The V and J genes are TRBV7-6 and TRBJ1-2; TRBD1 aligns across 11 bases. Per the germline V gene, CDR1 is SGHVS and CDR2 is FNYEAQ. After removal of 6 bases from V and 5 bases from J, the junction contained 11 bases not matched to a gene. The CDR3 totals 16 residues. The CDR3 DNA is TGTGCCAGCAGTATCAACCCGGGACAGGGGGATTATGGCTACACCTTC. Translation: CASSINPGQGDYGYTF.

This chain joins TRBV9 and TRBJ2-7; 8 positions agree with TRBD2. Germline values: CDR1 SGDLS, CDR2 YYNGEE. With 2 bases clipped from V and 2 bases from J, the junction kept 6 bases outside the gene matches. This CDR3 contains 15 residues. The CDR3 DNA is TGTGCCAGCAGCGTCGGGGGGGACTATACCTACGAGCAGTACTTC. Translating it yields CASSVGGDYTYEQYF. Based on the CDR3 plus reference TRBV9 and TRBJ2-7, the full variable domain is DSGVTQTPKHLITATGQRVTLRCSPRSGDLSVYWYQQSLDQGLQFLIQYYNGEERAKGNILERFSAQQFPDLHSELNLSSLELGDSALYFCASSVGGDYTYEQYFGPGTRLTVT.

Here the CDR3 reads CASGLWDSLYSGANVLTF. The CDR3 nucleotides are TGTGCTAGTGGTTTGTGGGACAGTCTCTACTCTGGGGCCAACGTCCTGACTTTC. The V call is TRBV12-5, the J call TRBJ2-6, with 7 bases identical to TRBD1. The length of the CDR3 is 18 residues. Germline values: CDR1 LGHNT, CDR2 FRNRAP. V lost 2 bases, J lost 0 bases, and 7 bases stayed unmatched.